Shown below are 5 T cell receptor beta chains from a single sample sequenced in a study of blood T cells in healthy people across ages. With a J-beta primer mix and a sample-barcoded 5' primer, a second PCR ran about 6 to 11 cycles. TCRdb passed the 5' RACE reads through MiXCR, listing each CDR3 protein once. The data show approximately 2,000,000 distinct CDR3 sequences, about two fifths seen once. Sequenced input: blood. These receptors all come from a human donor in good health.

The V call is TRBV9, the J call TRBJ2-1, with a possible D match to TRBD1 (7 bases). The CDR3 spans 15 residues. V shed 6 bases and J shed 3 bases, with 16 bases lying between them. Germline values: CDR1 SGDLS, CDR2 YYNGEE. The CDR3 nucleotides read TGTGCCAGCACGGCGGGGACAGACATCTACAATGAGCAGTTCTTC. Its protein product is CASTAGTDIYNEQFF.

V is TRBV5-1 and J is TRBJ2-5, with D possibly TRBD2 on 6 matching bases. Trimming took off 2 bases at V and 11 bases at J, with 19 bases between the two ends. Germline V gene lookup returns CDR1 SGHRS and CDR2 YFSETQ. The CDR3 covers 14 residues. CDR3: CASSFGTANNEQYF. CDR3 coding DNA: TGCGCCAGCAGCTTTGGGACTGCGAACAATGAGCAGTACTTC. Together with reference TRBV5-1 and TRBJ2-5, the CDR3 gives the full variable domain: KAGVTQTPRYLIKTRGQQVTLSCSPISGHRSVSWYQQTPGQGLQFLFEYFSETQRNKGNFPGRFSGRQFSNSRSEMNVSTLELGDSALYLCASSFGTANNEQYFGPGTRLLVL.

The chain employs TRBV6-1 and TRBJ2-3; 7 bases are shared with TRBD2. The J segment lost 1 base and the V segment lost 5 bases, leaving 12 bases of the junction unmatched. Germline-derived CDR1 and CDR2 are MNHNS and SASEGT. The CDR3 is made up of 17 amino acids. CDR3 bases: TGTGCCAGCAGTCTGGACTCGGGAGGCATCCGCACAGATACGCAGTATTTT. Its protein product is CASSLDSGGIRTDTQYF.

In this sample, this clonotype turned up many times. The chain couples TRBV5-1 to TRBJ2-7, with a tentative D call TRBD2 (6 bases). Between the trimmed V and J ends, which lost 1 base and 4 bases, there was a span of 6 bases. CDR1 and CDR2 (germline): SGHRS, YFSETQ. CDR3 length: 12 residues. The DNA of the CDR3 is TGCGCCAGCAGCTTGCGGGAGTACGAGCAGTACTTC. It encodes CASSLREYEQYF.

In its sample, this clonotype was seen a few times. V usage is TRBV29-1 and J usage is TRBJ1-1; 11 bases align to TRBD1. With V trimmed by 6 bases and J by 4 bases, 7 bases remained unmatched. The CDR3 is made up of 14 amino acids. Germline assignment: CDR1 SQVTM and CDR2 ANQGSEA. The CDR3 protein is CSVGGTGGFTEAFF. The CDR3 region has the DNA TGCAGCGTAGGAGGGACAGGGGGTTTCACTGAAGCTTTCTTT.